Shown below are 5 T cell receptor beta chains from a single sample sequenced in a study of blood T cell repertoires in COVID-19. Profiled with immunoSEQ multiplex PCR; TCRdb holds only in-frame clones, not every one. The sample lists about 26,000 clones; roughly 90% were seen once. The sample comprised peripheral blood. These receptors all stem from a human donor in a cohort sampled during active COVID-19.

The genes are TRBV11-2 and TRBJ2-5; D may be TRBD2 (6 bases). V was trimmed by 5 bases and J by 3 bases, leaving 16 bases between them. The CDR3 loop spans 15 amino acids. Germline V gene lookup returns CDR1 SGHAT and CDR2 FQNNGV. The CDR3 nucleotides read TGTGCCAGCAGCGCCCCCCGGGACTCAAAAGAGACCCAGTACTTC. Translated: CASSAPRDSKETQYF.

The chain combines TRBV5-1 with TRBJ1-3; 9 bases align to TRBD1. After removal of 5 bases from V and 0 bases from J, the junction contained 6 bases not matched to a gene. Germline values: CDR1 SGHRS, CDR2 YFSETQ. The CDR3 is 16 residues long. The chain's CDR3 is CASRAGTGSSGNTIYF. Written as DNA, the CDR3 is TGCGCCAGCAGGGCAGGGACAGGGAGCTCTGGAAACACCATATATTTT.

In DNA form, the CDR3 reads TGCGCCAGCAGCCAAGGGACAGCCCCAACTAATGAAAAACTGTTTTTT. This codes for CASSQGTAPTNEKLFF. The rearrangement links TRBV4-1 to TRBJ1-4; TRBD1 might be the D (6 bases). CDR3 size: 16 residues. V lost 1 base and J 0 bases, leaving 9 bases between the germline ends. CDR1 and CDR2 (germline): MGHRA, YSYEKL.

V gene TRBV28 combines with J gene TRBJ1-4; D might be TRBD1 (5 bases). The CDR3 runs to 17 residues. Trimming took 6 bases from V and 7 from J, leaving 24 bases between them. Germline V lookup: CDR1 MDHEN, CDR2 SYDVKM. CDR3 nucleotide sequence: TGTGCCAGCAGGGATAGGGTTTTTCGGCAGGGCGCTGAAAAACTGTTTTTT. Its translation: CASRDRVFRQGAEKLFF.

V is TRBV18 and J is TRBJ2-1, with D tentatively TRBD2 (5 bases). Germline CDR1 and CDR2: KGHSH and LQKENI. The V end was cut by 4 bases, the J end by 8 bases, with 18 bases between. CDR3 length: 15 residues. CDR3 region: CASSLATLKLDEQFF. CDR3 bases: TGTGCCAGCTCACTAGCGACCCTAAAGCTTGATGAGCAGTTCTTC.